Listed here are 9 T cell receptor beta chains from one sample, sequenced in a study of OX40 agonist ivuxolimab in advanced cancers. The method was immunoSEQ multiplex PCR; TCRdb's version includes in-frame clones alone and lacks a portion of them. This sample has 55,000 to 70,000 clones, with approximately 87% found just once. The source material was CD4+ or CD8+ T cells sorted from blood, sampled in a trial of the OX40 agonist ivuxolimab. These TCRs come from an adult with an advanced solid tumor such as melanoma, head and neck, liver or kidney cancer.

A single count supports this clone. The rearrangement uses TRBV10-3 and TRBJ1-4, with a weak D call TRBD1 (6 bases). The CDR3 runs 15 residues. Germline V gives CDR1 ENHRY, CDR2 SYGVKD. V shed 2 bases and J shed 8 bases, with 15 bases lying between them. The CDR3 spells CAISEAQGRWEKLFF. The CDR3 DNA sequence: TGTGCCATCAGTGAGGCCCAGGGGCGCTGGGAAAAACTGTTTTTT.

V usage is TRBV4-1 and J usage is TRBJ2-3; D uncertain. CDR1 and CDR2 (germline): MGHRA, YSYEKL. This CDR3 region has 13 residues. Trimming left V 0 bases short and J 6 bases short, with 7 bases between. Written as DNA, the CDR3 is TGCGCCAGCAGCCAAGAACAAGGGGATACGCAGTATTTT. Translated, it gives CASSQEQGDTQYF.

The chain combines TRBV6-6 with TRBJ2-6, with TRBD2 identical over 7 bases. CDR3 length: 16 residues. V shed 4 bases, J shed 2 bases, and the junction held 5 bases outside the gene matches. CDR1 and CDR2 (germline): MNHNY, SVGAGI (reference sequence). This CDR3 is CASSFPAGAGANVLTF. The CDR3 nucleotides are TGTGCCAGCAGTTTCCCTGCGGGGGCTGGGGCCAACGTCCTGACTTTC.

This chain connects TRBV9 to TRBJ2-3; tentatively, D is TRBD1 (6 bases). Trimming removed 4 bases from V and 3 bases from J, with 9 bases in between. The germline V gene has CDR1 SGDLS and CDR2 YYNGEE. CDR3 length equals 13 residues. CDR3 nucleotides: TGTGCCAGCAGCTACCAGGGGACAGATACGCAGTATTTT. Translated: CASSYQGTDTQYF.

The chain uses TRBV7-3 and TRBJ2-2, with unresolved D. The V end lost 5 bases, the J end lost 8 bases, and 12 bases lay between the germline ends. Germline V CDR1 and CDR2: SGHTA, FQGTGA. CDR3 length: 13 residues. The CDR3 loop reads CASSIRGDGELFF. Written as DNA, the CDR3 is TGTGCCAGCAGCATTCGAGGTGATGGGGAGCTGTTTTTT.

Turning to this clone: A junction boundary mismatches the germline segment, possibly from a read error. Distinct nucleotide sequences in the sample also encode this CDR3. V and J are TRBV7-9 and TRBJ1-4; TRBD1 is a possible D gene (5 bases). Germline CDR1 and CDR2: SEHNR and FQNEAQ (reference sequence). There are 14 residues in the CDR3. Written as DNA, the CDR3 is TGCGCCAGCAGCTTAAATCCGGGGGATGAAAAACTGTTTTTT. The encoded protein is CASSLNPGDEKLFF. Full variable domain (missing parts from reference TRBV7-9 and TRBJ1-4): DTGVSQNPRHKITKRGQNVTFRCDPISEHNRLYWYRQTLGQGPEFLTYFQNEAQLEKSRLLSDRFSAERPKGSFSTLEIQRTEQGDSAMYLCASSLNPGDEKLFFGSGTQLSVL.

The gene calls are TRBV2 and TRBJ2-6, with a weak D call TRBD1 (5 bases). CDR1 SNHLY and CDR2 FYNNEI come from the germline V gene. V lost 8 bases, J lost 0 bases, and 11 bases lay in between. CDR3 size: 15 residues. The DNA for the CDR3 is TGTGCCAGCGGGCAGGGTTTCTCTGGGGCCAACGTCCTGACTTTC. Translation gives CASGQGFSGANVLTF.

The chain recombines TRBV15 with TRBJ2-5, with D uncertain. The CDR3 length is 13 residues. V dropped 0 bases and J dropped 0 bases, with 2 bases sitting between them. Germline lookup yields CDR1 LNHNV and CDR2 YYDKDF (reference sequence). The CDR3: CATSRDYQETQYF. Written as DNA, the CDR3 is TGTGCCACCAGCAGAGACTACCAAGAGACCCAGTACTTC.

This rearrangement joins TRBV29-1 to TRBJ2-7; 8 positions match TRBD1. There are 16 residues in the CDR3. Trimming removed 3 bases from V and 2 bases from J; junction bases left unmatched: 12. From germline, CDR1 is SQVTM and CDR2 ANQGSEA. The CDR3 nucleotides read TGCAGCGTTGATCTCGGGCGACAGGGGTCCCCCTACGAGCAGTACTTC. This gives the protein CSVDLGRQGSPYEQYF.